A selection of T cell receptor beta chains follows, all from one sample in a study of OX40 agonist ivuxolimab in advanced cancers. The repertoire was sequenced with immunoSEQ multiplex PCR; TCRdb's copy has only in-frame clones and lacks some. Here the sample spans approximately 66,000 clones, around 89% being singletons. The sequenced sample was CD4+ or CD8+ T cells sorted from blood, obtained in a trial of the OX40 agonist ivuxolimab. These receptors originate from an adult with an advanced solid tumor such as melanoma, head and neck, liver or kidney cancer. The CDR3 runs from the conserved cysteine through the conserved F or W. A D gene is named only where the DNA matches it firmly. Not every row has a clone size; where given, it reads once, few, many or a size class.

>15|TRBV19|NA|NA|TRBJ2-1
CASSIGGSIYNEQFF
TGTGCCAGTAGTATTGGGGGTAGTATCTACAATGAGCAGTTCTTC
>15|TRBV5-1|NA|NA|TRBJ1-2
CASSLENPQVYGYTF
TGCGCCAGCAGCTTGGAGAACCCTCAGGTGTATGGCTACACCTTC
>14|TRBV5-6|NA|NA|TRBJ1-5
CASSTTGFNQPQHF
TGTGCCAGCAGCACCACAGGGTTCAATCAGCCCCAGCATTTT
>13|TRBV18|NA|NA|TRBJ1-1
CASSPGMDTEAFF
TGTGCCAGCTCACCAGGAATGGACACTGAAGCTTTCTTT
>13|TRBV2|once|NA|TRBJ2-7
CASNGPFPEEQYF
TGTGCCAGCAATGGCCCCTTTCCGGAGGAGCAGTACTTC
>13|TRBV6-1|NA|TRBD1|TRBJ2-7
CASTPTGTDEQYF
TGTGCCAGCACCCCGACAGGGACGGACGAGCAGTACTTC
>15|TRBV5-1|NA|TRBD2|TRBJ2-1
CASSFDGGGYNEQFF
TGCGCCAGCAGCTTCGACGGGGGAGGGTACAATGAGCAGTTCTTC
>14|TRBV18|NA|TRBD2|TRBJ2-3
CASSQLAWGDTQYF
TGTGCCAGCTCCCAACTAGCGTGGGGGGATACGCAGTATTTT
>12|TRBV7-9|NA|NA|TRBJ1-2
CASSPEVYGYTF
TGTGCCAGCAGCCCTGAAGTCTATGGCTACACCTTC
>17|TRBV6-1|NA|NA|TRBJ1-5
CASSAPEYDSSNQPQHF
TGTGCCAGCAGTGCCCCGGAATACGACAGCAGCAATCAGCCCCAGCATTTT
>13|TRBV10-3|NA|TRBD1|TRBJ1-1
CAISGQVGTEAFF
TGTGCCATCAGCGGACAGGTAGGGACTGAAGCTTTCTTT
>13|TRBV6-6|NA|NA|TRBJ2-3
CASSYTTEGTQYF
TGTGCCAGCAGTTACACGACAGAGGGGACGCAGTATTTT
>13|TRBV18|NA|NA|TRBJ1-2
CASSPLREEGYTF
TGTGCCAGCTCACCACTAAGAGAGGAAGGCTACACCTTC
>14|TRBV29-1|NA|NA|TRBJ1-3
CSVSDSFSGNTIYF
TGCAGCGTTTCCGACAGTTTCTCTGGAAACACCATATATTTT
>16|TRBV23-1|NA|NA|TRBJ1-2
CASSQSHHEAIYGYTF
TGCGCCAGCAGTCAATCCCACCACGAGGCCATCTATGGCTACACCTTC
>14|TRBV14|few|TRBD1|TRBJ1-1
CASSLGQPNTEAFF
TGTGCCAGCAGCCTGGGACAGCCGAACACTGAAGCTTTCTTT
>14|TRBV18|NA|NA|TRBJ2-7
CASSPESGGYEQYF
TGTGCCAGCTCACCAGAGTCGGGCGGCTACGAGCAGTACTTC
>12|TRBV10-2|NA|NA|TRBJ2-7
CASGPGLGEQYF
TGCGCCAGCGGTCCAGGTTTGGGCGAGCAGTACTTC
>13|TRBV7-8|NA|NA|TRBJ1-2
CASSLFPNYGYTF
TGTGCCAGCAGCCTCTTTCCTAACTATGGCTACACCTTC
>15|TRBV11-3|NA|TRBD1|TRBJ2-1
CASSPGQGAWNEQFF
TGTGCCAGCAGCCCGGGACAGGGGGCTTGGAATGAGCAGTTCTTC
>16|TRBV6-5|once|NA|TRBJ2-7
CASSYSMPPSSYEQYF
TGTGCCAGCAGTTACTCGATGCCGCCCAGCTCCTACGAGCAGTACTTC
>14|TRBV2|NA|TRBD1|TRBJ1-6
CASSPTGGWSPLHF
TGTGCCAGCAGCCCGACAGGGGGATGGTCACCCCTCCACTTT
>15|TRBV7-2|NA|NA|TRBJ1-2
CASSLGLPGVVGYTF
TGTGCCAGCAGCTTGGGGCTTCCAGGGGTGGTTGGCTACACCTTC
>16|TRBV7-6|once|NA|TRBJ2-3
CASSLEASVSTDTQYF
TGTGCCAGCAGCTTAGAAGCTAGCGTTTCCACAGATACGCAGTATTTT
>15|TRBV5-1|once|NA|TRBJ2-2
CASSLESPNTGELFF
TGCGCCAGCAGCTTGGAGAGCCCTAACACCGGGGAGCTGTTTTTT
>13|TRBV10-3|NA|TRBD1|TRBJ1-2
CATETGLNYGYTF
TGTGCCACGGAGACAGGGCTTAACTATGGCTACACCTTC
>16|TRBV23-1|NA|TRBD2|TRBJ2-7
CASSPSPRTSLNEQYF
TGCGCCAGCAGTCCGAGCCCACGGACTAGCCTCAACGAGCAGTACTTC
>14|TRBV5-1|NA|TRBD1|TRBJ2-5
CASSPTGVGETQYF
TGCGCCAGCAGCCCCACAGGGGTTGGAGAGACCCAGTACTTC
>14|TRBV2|NA|NA|TRBJ2-7
CASSWEGGDLEQYF
TGTGCCAGCAGCTGGGAGGGGGGTGATCTCGAGCAGTACTTC
>13|TRBV30|NA|NA|TRBJ1-2
CACEPSGTYGYTF
TGTGCCTGCGAACCTTCTGGGACCTATGGCTACACCTTC
>12|TRBV30|NA|NA|TRBJ1-4
CAWDQGNEKLFF
TGTGCCTGGGACCAGGGTAATGAAAAACTGTTTTTT
>18|TRBV11-2|once|TRBD2|TRBJ2-5
CASSLGVGLAGGRETQYF
TGTGCCAGCAGCTTAGGGGTCGGACTAGCGGGGGGGCGAGAGACCCAGTACTTC
>13|TRBV7-2|NA|NA|TRBJ2-5
CASSDLGATSQYF
TGTGCCAGCAGCGACCTGGGGGCTACGTCCCAGTACTTC
>12|TRBV29-1|few|NA|TRBJ1-1
CSVIDPGTEAFF
TGCAGCGTGATTGACCCCGGGACAGAAGCTTTCTTT
>12|TRBV9|NA|NA|TRBJ2-1
CASSPQHNEQFF
TGTGCCAGCAGCCCCCAGCACAATGAGCAGTTCTTC
>16|TRBV27|NA|NA|TRBJ2-3
CASSLRGTYNTDTQYF
TGTGCCAGCAGTTTACGGGGGACCTATAACACAGATACGCAGTATTTT
>16|TRBV4-2|NA|NA|TRBJ1-6
CASSPTGATNNSPLHF
TGTGCCAGCAGCCCGACCGGGGCTACAAATAATTCACCCCTCCACTTT
>13|TRBV2|NA|NA|TRBJ1-1
CASRDTLNTEAFF
TGTGCCAGCAGGGATACATTGAACACTGAAGCTTTCTTT
>16|TRBV5-1|NA|TRBD2|TRBJ2-2
CASSLVSGVNTGELFF
TGCGCCAGCAGCTTGGTGAGCGGGGTTAACACCGGGGAGCTGTTTTTT
>15|TRBV18|NA|NA|TRBJ2-2
CASSAFQGPGGELFF
TGTGCCAGCTCAGCTTTCCAGGGCCCCGGCGGGGAGCTGTTTTTT
>15|TRBV5-1|NA|NA|TRBJ2-1
CASSLPRTDYNEQFF
TGCGCCAGCAGCTTACCCCGGACGGACTACAATGAGCAGTTCTTC
>15|TRBV19|once|TRBD1|TRBJ2-4
CASSKDREAKNIQYF
TGTGCCAGTAGTAAAGACAGGGAGGCCAAAAACATTCAGTACTTC
>14|TRBV28|NA|NA|TRBJ2-7
CASSLGGVGYEQYF
TGTGCCAGCAGTTTAGGGGGAGTTGGCTACGAGCAGTACTTC
>17|TRBV27|NA|TRBD1|TRBJ2-2
CASRTTGANLGTGELFF
TGTGCCAGCAGGACGACAGGGGCGAACTTGGGAACCGGGGAGCTGTTTTTT
>13|TRBV9|NA|NA|TRBJ1-6
CASSVEHNSPLHF
TGTGCCAGCAGCGTAGAGCACAATTCACCCCTCCACTTT
>18|TRBV13|NA|TRBD2|TRBJ2-5
CASSLGPYGLAGQETQYF
TGTGCCAGCAGCTTAGGCCCCTATGGGCTAGCGGGGCAAGAGACCCAGTACTTC
>15|TRBV2|NA|TRBD1|TRBJ1-6
CASSFRDRGDSPLHF
TGTGCCAGCAGTTTCCGGGACAGGGGAGACTCACCCCTCCACTTT
>15|TRBV5-4|NA|NA|TRBJ2-5
CASSLPLPGQETQYF
TGTGCCAGCAGCTTGCCGCTGCCAGGGCAAGAGACCCAGTACTTC
>11|TRBV28|NA|NA|TRBJ2-7
CASRLNYEQYF
TGTGCCAGCAGACTTAATTACGAGCAGTACTTC
>13|TRBV18|NA|NA|TRBJ1-2
CASSPRGESGYTF
TGTGCCAGCTCACCTCGGGGAGAATCCGGCTACACCTTC
>17|TRBV19|NA|TRBD2|TRBJ2-2
CASSTKAATSIPGELFF
TGTGCCAGTAGCACCAAAGCTGCGACTAGCATCCCCGGGGAGCTGTTTTTT
>13|TRBV23-1|NA|NA|TRBJ1-2
CASSHRRYYGYTF
TGCGCCAGCAGTCATCGCCGGTACTATGGCTACACCTTC
>15|TRBV7-8|NA|NA|TRBJ1-2
CASSSTGLANYGYTF
TGTGCCAGCAGCTCCACAGGGTTAGCTAACTATGGCTACACCTTC